This TCR beta chain was found in a study of CD8+CD57+ T cells in acquired aplastic anemia (dated 2018 in TCRdb). Broadly, across the study: On average, sorted CD4+ and CD8+ cells yielded approximately 3 ug of extracted DNA, with a range of 0.2 to 27.4 ug. For healthy donor samples, the average read count was around 9.9 million for CD4+ cells and roughly 12 million for CD8+ cells. The study at large found these results: No significant difference in CD8+ Simpson's diversity was found between patients and healthy controls (P=0.060). Although twenty-nine CD8+ CDR3 sequences were shared by patients and controls, these sequences appeared highly expressed in patients and within the immunodominant clones of patients.

Of note for this clonotype: It has no known antigen specificity. The junction shows a germline mismatch at one end, possibly a read error.

Genomic DNA was used as template for profiling of TCR beta VDJ combinations and CDR3 sequences. TCR repertoire sequencing was run on an Illumina HiSeq 2000. The original pipeline was this. Repertoire assessment relied on Simpson's diversity index, CDR3 size and DJ length profiles, and TRBV/TRBJ rearrangement plots. The most abundant DNA sequence in the deep sequencing data was defined as the immunodominant clone. CDR3 amino acid sequences were screened for sharing across subjects and compared with published repertoires and the VDJdb database. TCRdb applied fastp at Q25 and MiXCR to the public reads, then kept only in-frame beta chains. Under each unique CDR3 protein, matching rows form one entry showing the most common genes and DNA. None of the V and J calls come from the authors' own analysis; TCRdb made them. For this sample there are fewer than 250,000 distinct CDR3 sequences; 50% to 55% appear just once. About 15% of the sample belongs to the ten largest clones.

TCR repertoires of sorted CD4+ and CD8+ blood T cells from severe aplastic anemia patients and healthy subjects were deep-sequenced in the study. Ficoll-Paque density gradient centrifugation was used to isolate peripheral blood mononuclear cells. Before DNA was extracted, CD4+ and CD8+ T cells were sorted using either FACS or magnetic beads. The sequenced material came from sorted CD4+, CD8+, or CD8+CD57+ T cells (not recorded which) from PBMCs. This TCR was sampled from a human donor in good health, serving as a control.

The CDR3 protein sequence reads: CNATPGAQETQYF. Read as DNA, the sequence is TGCAATGCTACCCCTGGGGCCCAAGAGACCCAGTACTTC. Recombination connected TRBV20-1 to TRBJ2-5, and TRBD1 may be the D gene, going by 5 matching bases. There are 13 amino acids in the CDR3, from cysteine to phenylalanine inclusive. Just CDR3 DNA is preserved here, 39 bases in frame from base 1. Sequences DFQATT (CDR1) and SNEGSKA (CDR2) are obtained from the germline V gene (reference sequence).